These T cell receptor beta chains were read from a single sample in a study of human T cells and chemical hapten exposure. TCRdb passed the RACE reads through MiXCR, listing each CDR3 protein once. The sample consists of 150,000 to 200,000 distinct CDR3 sequences, approximately 24% of them appearing once. The sequencing used whole blood, collected in connection with sensitization to the hapten diphenylcyclopropenone (DPC). Receptor source: a woman in her 40s with alopecia areata. Some clones in this sample may be carry-over from other donors' samples. Each CDR3 is given with its conserved first and last residue. The order of the fields is V gene, D gene, CDR3 protein. The D gene is left open where the match is weak.

>TRBV6-2/TRBV6-3|.
CAIRPHLEDNEQFF
>TRBV6-4|.
CASSEGRLRTQYF
>TRBV4-2|.
CASSQDLEGAETQYF
>TRBV12-3/TRBV12-4|.
CASSRGQRRQFF
>TRBV10-3|TRBD1
CAISDGQGAGRFYNEQFF
>TRBV28|TRBD1
CASIRQGSYEQYF
>TRBV28|.
CASSFGNIPLTGELFF
>TRBV28|TRBD2
CAVSGRRYEQFF
>TRBV11-2|.
CASSSVLNTGELFF
>TRBV12-3/TRBV12-4|.
CASSSPTDTQYF
>TRBV27|.
CASSYGLGAPGPQHF
>TRBV4-3|TRBD1
CASSQDRQGGLGTEAFF
>TRBV6-4|.
CASSSLSGQPQHF
>TRBV27|TRBD1
CASSPGQQLYEQYF
>TRBV15|.
CATSPYGQSGANVLTF
>TRBV10-3|TRBD1
CAITPTGQGIGTEAFF
>TRBV20-1|.
CSARVGGRVNTEAFF
>TRBV5-1|.
CASARDLNEKLFF
>TRBV29-1|.
CSVEGQGPGYGYTF
>TRBV7-2|.
CASSLGATRTYEQYF
>TRBV5-1|TRBD2
CASSPMTSGYEQYF
>TRBV18|TRBD1
CASSQGAGRAEAFF
>TRBV18|TRBD2
CASSPGTSGRMNEQYF
>TRBV4-3|.
CASSQDWRGSNTQYF
>TRBV20-1|.
CSALRESDTQYF
>TRBV6-5|.
CASSYSGTISKAFF
>TRBV29-1|.
CSVEVLNTEAFF
>TRBV12-5|.
CASGPTPGDTSSYEQYF
>TRBV5-6|TRBD2
CASSPLAGVVDEQYF
>TRBV9|.
CASSVSFGELFF
>TRBV5-1|.
CASSPGTSRRGTDTQYF
>TRBV6-1|.
CASRQSDEQFF
>TRBV12-3/TRBV12-4|.
CASSFSGGSDEQYF
>TRBV6-1|.
CASLLETQYF
>TRBV10-3|TRBD1
CAISETGEGNQPQHF
>TRBV4-1|.
CASSQAWPDSSYGYTF
>TRBV28|.
CASSHPPGEGGQPQHF
>TRBV3-1|.
CASTPTNGGINYGYTF
>TRBV2|.
CASSWDIPNYEQYF
>TRBV10-3|.
CAISQETVKETQYF
>TRBV4-1|.
CASSHFAGRNNYGYTF
>TRBV10-3|TRBD2
CAISGTSGKSYSYNEQFF
>TRBV4-1|.
CASSQSARDLLVKYF
>TRBV6-5|.
CASSYSILAGLGEQYF
>TRBV29-1|.
CSVVVRYGEQYF